This record concerns one TCR beta chain sequence. Its antigen is unidentified. Trimming at V came to 2 bases and at J to 4 bases, leaving 7 bases not matched to a gene. Germline V gene data show CDR1 as LGHDT and CDR2 as YNNKEL (reference sequence). This CDR3 comprises 17 residues. The sample is drawn from a study of Graves' ophthalmopathy and Graves' hyperthyroidism. Points from the study as a whole: Ophthalmopathy progression was predicted with under 71% sensitivity and approximately 72% specificity.

RNA transcripts provided the template for amplifying TCR beta CDR3 regions. Second-round multiplex PCR followed a first-round RT-PCR using HTBI primers. From the multiplex PCR reads, TCRdb called clonotypes with MiXCR, one entry per CDR3 protein. The sample holds around 520,000 distinct CDR3 sequences, under 40% seen once. The chain uses TRBV3-1 and TRBJ2-7, with TRBD2 matching over 14 bases. The TCR originated in an adult man with Graves' hyperthyroidism. The sample taken for sequencing was peripheral blood or thyroid tissue (not recorded which). The CDR3 protein is CASSQSGLAGVGYEQYF. CDR3 DNA sequence: TGTGCCAGCAGCCAATCGGGACTAGCGGGAGTAGGGTACGAGCAGTACTTC.